Each of the 2 T cell receptor beta chains below was sequenced from the same sample in a study of OX40 agonist ivuxolimab in advanced cancers. Repertoires were generated with immunoSEQ multiplex PCR, while TCRdb's copy carries only in-frame clones and drops some. The sample includes roughly 70,000 clones, 85% to 90% of them seen just once. Sequenced material: CD4+ or CD8+ T cells sorted from blood, taken in a trial of the OX40 agonist ivuxolimab. The receptors stem from an adult with an advanced solid tumor such as melanoma, head and neck, liver or kidney cancer.

This clone appeared once. V usage is TRBV5-1 and J usage is TRBJ2-3, with D perhaps matching TRBD2 (6 bases). The germline V gene encodes CDR1 SGHRS and CDR2 YFSETQ. V dropped 0 bases and J dropped 4 bases, with 15 bases sitting between them. This CDR3 is 16 amino acids long. CDR3 coding DNA: TGCGCCAGCAGCTTGGCCGGTCGGCCGGGGGCAGATACGCAGTATTTT. Its protein product is CASSLAGRPGADTQYF.

The chain joins TRBV4-1 to TRBJ2-2; a weak D match, TRBD2 (6 bases). Trimming removed 2 bases at V and 3 bases at J, with 13 bases between. CDR1 MGHRA and CDR2 YSYEKL come from the germline V gene. The CDR3 is made up of 16 amino acids. The CDR3 coding sequence is TGCGCCAGCAGCCAATATCGACTAGGGGACACCGGGGAGCTGTTTTTT. It specifies CASSQYRLGDTGELFF.